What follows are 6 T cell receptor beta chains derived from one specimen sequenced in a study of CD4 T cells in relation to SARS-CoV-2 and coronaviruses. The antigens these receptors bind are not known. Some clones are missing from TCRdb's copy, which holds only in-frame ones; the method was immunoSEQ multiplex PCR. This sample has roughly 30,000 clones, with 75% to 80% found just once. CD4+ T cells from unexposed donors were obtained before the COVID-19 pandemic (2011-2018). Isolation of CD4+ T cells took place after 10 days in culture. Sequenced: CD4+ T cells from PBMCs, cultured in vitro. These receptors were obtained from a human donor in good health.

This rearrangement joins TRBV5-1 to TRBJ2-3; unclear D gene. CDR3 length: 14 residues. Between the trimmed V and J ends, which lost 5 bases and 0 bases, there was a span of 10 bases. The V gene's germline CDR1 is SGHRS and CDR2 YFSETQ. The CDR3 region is CASSLQPSTDTQYF. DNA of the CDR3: TGCGCCAGCAGTCTACAGCCAAGCACAGATACGCAGTATTTT.

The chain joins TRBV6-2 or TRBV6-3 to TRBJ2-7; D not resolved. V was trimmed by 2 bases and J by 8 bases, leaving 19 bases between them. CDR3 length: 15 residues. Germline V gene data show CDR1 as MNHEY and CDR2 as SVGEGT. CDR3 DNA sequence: TGTGCCAGCAGTTACGATCAAACTGCAAGCTTCCAGCAGTACTTC. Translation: CASSYDQTASFQQYF.

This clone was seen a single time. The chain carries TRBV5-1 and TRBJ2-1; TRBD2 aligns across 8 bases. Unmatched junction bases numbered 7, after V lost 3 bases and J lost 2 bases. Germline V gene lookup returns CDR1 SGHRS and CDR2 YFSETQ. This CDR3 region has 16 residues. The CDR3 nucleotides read TGCGCCAGCAGCTCCGGGGGGGGGTTCCCCTACAATGAGCAGTTCTTC. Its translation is CASSSGGGFPYNEQFF.

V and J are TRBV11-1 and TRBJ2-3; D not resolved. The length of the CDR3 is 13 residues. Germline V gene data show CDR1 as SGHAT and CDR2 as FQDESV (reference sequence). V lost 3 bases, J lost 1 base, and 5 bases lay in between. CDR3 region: CASSFSGTDTQYF. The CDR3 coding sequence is TGTGCCAGCAGCTTTTCGGGCACAGATACGCAGTATTTT. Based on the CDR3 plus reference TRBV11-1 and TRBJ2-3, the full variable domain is EAEVAQSPRYKITEKSQAVAFWCDPISGHATLYWYRQILGQGPELLVQFQDESVVDDSQLPKDRFSAERLKGVDSTLKIQPAELGDSAMYLCASSFSGTDTQYFGPGTRLTVL.

The CDR3 loop is CASSERGRGPSSYNEQFF. CDR3 in DNA: TGTGCCAGCAGTGAACGGGGTAGGGGCCCGAGCTCCTACAATGAGCAGTTCTTC. The chain carries TRBV6-1 and TRBJ2-1, with D perhaps TRBD1 or TRBD2 (5 bases each). The germline gives CDR1 MNHNS, CDR2 SASEGT. The CDR3 is made up of 18 amino acids. Trimming removed 2 bases at V and 0 bases at J, with 17 bases between.

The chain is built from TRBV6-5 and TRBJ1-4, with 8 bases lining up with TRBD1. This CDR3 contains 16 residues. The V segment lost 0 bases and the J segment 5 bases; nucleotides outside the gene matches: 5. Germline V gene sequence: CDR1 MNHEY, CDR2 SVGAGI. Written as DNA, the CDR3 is TGTGCCAGCAGTTACTCGGGGACAGGTGAAAATGAAAAACTGTTTTTT. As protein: CASSYSGTGENEKLFF.